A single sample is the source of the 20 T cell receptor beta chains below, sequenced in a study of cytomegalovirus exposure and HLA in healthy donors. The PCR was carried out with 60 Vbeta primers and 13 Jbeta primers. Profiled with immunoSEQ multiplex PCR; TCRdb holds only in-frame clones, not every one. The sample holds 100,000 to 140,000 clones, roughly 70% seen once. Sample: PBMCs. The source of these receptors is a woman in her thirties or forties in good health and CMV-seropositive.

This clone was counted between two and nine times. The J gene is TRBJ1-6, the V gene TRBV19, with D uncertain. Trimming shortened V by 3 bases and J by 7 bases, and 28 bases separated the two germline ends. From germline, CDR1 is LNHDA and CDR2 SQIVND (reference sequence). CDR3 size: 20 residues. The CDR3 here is CASSISPGLLSSSWNSPLHF. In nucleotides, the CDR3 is TGTGCCAGTAGTATTTCCCCGGGTCTCCTTTCAAGCTCCTGGAATTCACCCCTCCACTTT.

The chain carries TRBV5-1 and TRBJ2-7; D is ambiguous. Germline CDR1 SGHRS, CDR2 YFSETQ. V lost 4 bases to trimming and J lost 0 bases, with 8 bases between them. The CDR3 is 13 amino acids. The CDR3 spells CASSPQNSYEQYF. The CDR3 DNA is TGCGCCAGCAGCCCCCAAAACTCCTACGAGCAGTACTTC.

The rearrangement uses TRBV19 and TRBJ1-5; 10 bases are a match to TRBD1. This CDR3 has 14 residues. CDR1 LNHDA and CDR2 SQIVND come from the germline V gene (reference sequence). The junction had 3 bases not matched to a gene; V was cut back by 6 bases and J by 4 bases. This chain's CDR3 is CASSQGQGNQPQHF. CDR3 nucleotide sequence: TGTGCCAGTAGCCAGGGACAGGGGAATCAGCCCCAGCATTTT.

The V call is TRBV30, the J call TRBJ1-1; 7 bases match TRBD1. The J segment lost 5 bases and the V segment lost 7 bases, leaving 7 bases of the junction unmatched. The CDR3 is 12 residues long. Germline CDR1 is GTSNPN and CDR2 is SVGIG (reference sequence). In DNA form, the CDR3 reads TGTGCCTCCCGACAGGGTCGAACTGAAGCTTTCTTT. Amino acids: CASRQGRTEAFF.

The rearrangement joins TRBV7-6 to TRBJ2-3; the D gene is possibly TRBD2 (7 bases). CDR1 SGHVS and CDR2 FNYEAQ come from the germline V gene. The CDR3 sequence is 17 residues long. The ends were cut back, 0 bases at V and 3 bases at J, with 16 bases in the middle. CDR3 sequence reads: CASSLAQTGRGTDTQYF. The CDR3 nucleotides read TGTGCCAGCAGCTTAGCCCAAACAGGGAGGGGGACAGATACGCAGTATTTT.

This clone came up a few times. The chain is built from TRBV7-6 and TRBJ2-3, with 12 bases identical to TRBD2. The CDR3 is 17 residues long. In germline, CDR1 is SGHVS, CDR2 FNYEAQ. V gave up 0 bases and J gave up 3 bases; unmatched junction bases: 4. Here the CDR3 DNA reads TGTGCCAGCAGCTTAGCACCTCTAGCGGGGGGGACAGATACGCAGTATTTT. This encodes CASSLAPLAGGTDTQYF.

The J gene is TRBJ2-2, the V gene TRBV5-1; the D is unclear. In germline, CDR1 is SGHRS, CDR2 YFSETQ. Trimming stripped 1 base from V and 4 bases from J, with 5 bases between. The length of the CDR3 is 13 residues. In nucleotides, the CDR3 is TGCGCCAGCAGCTTGCTAGTCACCGGGGAGCTGTTTTTT. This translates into CASSLLVTGELFF.

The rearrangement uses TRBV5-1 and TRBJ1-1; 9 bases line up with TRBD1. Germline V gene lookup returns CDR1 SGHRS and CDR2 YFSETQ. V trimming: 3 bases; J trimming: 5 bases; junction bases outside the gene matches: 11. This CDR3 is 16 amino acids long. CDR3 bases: TGCGCCAGCAGCTGGGGAGGGACAGGGACGGGGACTGAAGCTTTCTTT. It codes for CASSWGGTGTGTEAFF. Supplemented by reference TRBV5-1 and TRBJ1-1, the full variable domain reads KAGVTQTPRYLIKTRGQQVTLSCSPISGHRSVSWYQQTPGQGLQFLFEYFSETQRNKGNFPGRFSGRQFSNSRSEMNVSTLELGDSALYLCASSWGGTGTGTEAFFGQGTRLTVV.

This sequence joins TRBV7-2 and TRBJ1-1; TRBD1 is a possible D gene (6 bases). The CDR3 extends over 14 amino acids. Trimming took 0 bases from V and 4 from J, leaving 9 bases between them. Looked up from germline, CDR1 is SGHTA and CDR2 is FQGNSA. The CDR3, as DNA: TGTGCCAGCAGCTTAGCCACAGGGAGCACTGAAGCTTTCTTT. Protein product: CASSLATGSTEAFF.

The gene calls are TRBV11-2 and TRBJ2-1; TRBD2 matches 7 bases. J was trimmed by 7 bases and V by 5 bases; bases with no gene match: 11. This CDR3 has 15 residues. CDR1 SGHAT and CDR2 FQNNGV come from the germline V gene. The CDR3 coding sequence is TGTGCCAGCAGCCAACGACTAGCCGAACGTAATGAGCAGTTCTTC. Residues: CASSQRLAERNEQFF.

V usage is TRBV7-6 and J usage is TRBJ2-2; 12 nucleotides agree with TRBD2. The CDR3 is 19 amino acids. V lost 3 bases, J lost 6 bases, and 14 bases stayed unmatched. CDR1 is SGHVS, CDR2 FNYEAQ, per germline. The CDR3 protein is CASSFAMTSGGNMAGELFF. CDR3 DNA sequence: TGTGCCAGCAGCTTTGCCATGACTAGCGGGGGTAACATGGCCGGGGAGCTGTTTTTT.

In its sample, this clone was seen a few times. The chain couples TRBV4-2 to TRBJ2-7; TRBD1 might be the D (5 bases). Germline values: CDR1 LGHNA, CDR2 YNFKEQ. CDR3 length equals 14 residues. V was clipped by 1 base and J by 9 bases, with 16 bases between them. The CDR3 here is CASSQGLGRGAQYF. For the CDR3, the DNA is TGTGCCAGCAGCCAAGGGCTTGGGCGTGGGGCGCAGTACTTC.

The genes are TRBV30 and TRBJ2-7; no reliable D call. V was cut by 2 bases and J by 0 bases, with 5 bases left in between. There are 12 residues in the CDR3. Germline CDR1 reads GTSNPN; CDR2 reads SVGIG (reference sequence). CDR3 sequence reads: CAWSPGSYEQYF. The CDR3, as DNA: TGTGCCTGGAGTCCCGGCTCCTACGAGCAGTACTTC.

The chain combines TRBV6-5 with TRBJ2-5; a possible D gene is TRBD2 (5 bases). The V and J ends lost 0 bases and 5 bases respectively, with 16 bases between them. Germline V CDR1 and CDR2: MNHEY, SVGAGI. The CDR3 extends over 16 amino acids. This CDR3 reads CASSYSSSQASETQYF. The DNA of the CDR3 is TGTGCCAGCAGTTACTCGTCTAGCCAGGCCTCCGAGACCCAGTACTTC.

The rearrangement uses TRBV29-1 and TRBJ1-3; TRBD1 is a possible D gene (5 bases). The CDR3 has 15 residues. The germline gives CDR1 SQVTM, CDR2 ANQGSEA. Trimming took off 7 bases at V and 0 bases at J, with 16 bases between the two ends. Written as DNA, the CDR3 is TGCAGCGGGGGGGACTACTCACCCTCTGGAAACACCATATATTTT. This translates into CSGGDYSPSGNTIYF. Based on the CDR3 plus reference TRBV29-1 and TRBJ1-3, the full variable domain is SAVISQKPSRDICQRGTSLTIQCQVDSQVTMMFWYRQQPGQSLTLIATANQGSEATYESGFVIDKFPISRPNLTFSTLTVSNMSPEDSSIYLCSGGDYSPSGNTIYFGEGSWLTVV.

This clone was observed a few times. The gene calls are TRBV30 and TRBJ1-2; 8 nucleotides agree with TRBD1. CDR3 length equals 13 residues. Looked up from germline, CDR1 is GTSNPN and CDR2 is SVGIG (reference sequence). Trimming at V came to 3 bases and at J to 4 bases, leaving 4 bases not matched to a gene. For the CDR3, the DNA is TGTGCCTGGAGGACAGGGGCTCGCTATGGCTACACCTTC. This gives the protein CAWRTGARYGYTF.

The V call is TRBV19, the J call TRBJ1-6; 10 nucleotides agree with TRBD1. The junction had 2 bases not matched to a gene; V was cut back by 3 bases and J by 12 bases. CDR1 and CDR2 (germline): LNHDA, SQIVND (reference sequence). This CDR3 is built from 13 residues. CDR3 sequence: CASSMTGGVPLHF. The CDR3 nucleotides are TGTGCCAGTAGTATGACAGGGGGCGTACCCCTCCACTTT.

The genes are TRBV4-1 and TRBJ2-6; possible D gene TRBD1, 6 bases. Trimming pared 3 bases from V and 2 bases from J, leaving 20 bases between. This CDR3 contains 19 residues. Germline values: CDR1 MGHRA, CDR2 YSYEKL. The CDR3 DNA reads TGCGCCAGCAGCCAGCCCAGGACAGAATCCCCGACTGGGGCCAACGTCCTGACTTTC. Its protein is CASSQPRTESPTGANVLTF.

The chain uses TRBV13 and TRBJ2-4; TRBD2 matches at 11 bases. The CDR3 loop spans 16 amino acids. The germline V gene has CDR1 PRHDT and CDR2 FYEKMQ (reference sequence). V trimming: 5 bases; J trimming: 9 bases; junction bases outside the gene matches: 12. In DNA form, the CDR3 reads TGTGCCAGCAGCCGTTTAGCGGGGGGGAGGGTCGGCATTCAGTACTTC. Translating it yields CASSRLAGGRVGIQYF.

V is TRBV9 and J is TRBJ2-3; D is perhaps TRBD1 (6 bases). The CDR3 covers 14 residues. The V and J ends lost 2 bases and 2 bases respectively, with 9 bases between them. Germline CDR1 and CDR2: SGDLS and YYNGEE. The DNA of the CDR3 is TGTGCCAGCAGCGTGCAGGGGTACACAGATACGCAGTATTTT. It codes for CASSVQGYTDTQYF.